These T cell receptor beta chains were read from a single sample in a study of blood T cell repertoires in COVID-19. The assay was immunoSEQ multiplex PCR, and TCRdb's table has in-frame clones only and misses some. The table has 120,000 to 150,000 clones, around 84% seen once; the top ten hold approximately 7.1%. The sequenced sample was peripheral blood. Receptor source: a woman aged 45-65 years in a cohort sampled during active or convalescent COVID-19. Both conserved end residues are part of each CDR3. A D gene is named only where the DNA matches it firmly. Clone size is stated in some rows and not others, as once, few, many or a class when expanded.

abundance	v_gene	j_gene	d_gene	CDR3nt	CDR3aa
.	TRBV5-1	TRBJ2-1	TRBD2	TGCGCCAGCAGCTTTAATCCGGGGAGGTCGCGGGGGACCCGGTACAATGAGCAGTTCTTC	CASSFNPGRSRGTRYNEQFF
.	TRBV25-1	TRBJ2-7	.	TGTGCCAGCAGCATGGAGGGGGCATGGTACGAGCAGTACTTC	CASSMEGAWYEQYF
.	TRBV10-3	TRBJ1-1	.	TGTGCCATCGGGAGCAGTGCCCTGAACACTGAAGCTTTCTTT	CAIGSSALNTEAFF
.	TRBV6-6	TRBJ2-7	TRBD1	TGTGCCAGTACAGGGGCCCTGTTGGCGAGGGAGCAGTACTTC	CASTGALLAREQYF
few	TRBV7-8	TRBJ1-5	.	TGTGCCAGCACGCGGCAGTTAAATCAGCCCCAGCATTTT	CASTRQLNQPQHF
once	TRBV25-1	TRBJ1-5	TRBD1	TGTGCCAGCAGTGAGGGACAGTGGGATCAGCCCCAGCATTTT	CASSEGQWDQPQHF
once	TRBV19	TRBJ2-6	TRBD2	TGTGCCAGTAGTCCTGACGGGGGGGGCTCTGGGGCCAACGTCCTGACTTTC	CASSPDGGGSGANVLTF
.	TRBV11-2	TRBJ1-4	TRBD1	TGTGCCAGCGAGGGGACAGGGGGCAATAAACTGTTTTTT	CASEGTGGNKLFF
.	TRBV9	TRBJ1-3	TRBD1	TGTGCCAGCAGCGCACAAACAGGGGGCTCTGGAAACACCATATATTTT	CASSAQTGGSGNTIYF
few	TRBV5-1	TRBJ1-2	.	TGCGCCAGCAGACCGGAGCTCGACAGTAGCGGCTACACCTTC	CASRPELDSSGYTF
few	TRBV6-2/TRBV6-3	TRBJ2-7	.	TGTGCCAGCAGTTATCCAGGCATTTGGCAGTACTTC	CASSYPGIWQYF
.	TRBV7-6	TRBJ2-1	TRBD1	TGTGCCAGCAGCTTACAGGGGGTTTACTACAATGAGCAGTTCTTC	CASSLQGVYYNEQFF
.	TRBV7-3	TRBJ1-3	.	TGTGCCAGCAGCTTGGGGGCAGAAGGAAACACCATATATTTT	CASSLGAEGNTIYF
.	TRBV7-2	TRBJ2-1	TRBD2	TGTGCCAGCAGCTTTGGGGGAGGGGATGAGCAGTTCTTC	CASSFGGGDEQFF
.	TRBV5-1	TRBJ1-2	TRBD1	TGCGCCAGCAGCTTGACCGCGACAGGGAAGAGGCCCCATGGCTACACCTTC	CASSLTATGKRPHGYTF
once	TRBV6-2/TRBV6-3	TRBJ1-1	TRBD1	TGTGCCAGCAGTCCCGGACAGGGTCGTTTCACTGAAGCTTTCTTT	CASSPGQGRFTEAFF
.	TRBV27	TRBJ1-1	TRBD1	TGTGCCAGCAGTTTATCGGAGGACAGGCTCAATGAAGCTTTCTTT	CASSLSEDRLNEAFF
.	TRBV10-3	TRBJ1-1	.	TGTGCCATCAGTGAGTCACCAGGGAGGACGAACACTGAAGCTTTCTTT	CAISESPGRTNTEAFF
.	TRBV5-1	TRBJ2-3	TRBD2	TGCGCCAGCAGCGACGGGACTAGCGGACTCACGCAGTATTTT	CASSDGTSGLTQYF
.	TRBV30	TRBJ2-1	.	TGTGCCTGGAGTGTAGGCGGGGCGCAGCAGTTCTTC	CAWSVGGAQQFF
.	TRBV5-1	TRBJ1-3	.	TGCGCCAGCAGCTCGGCGTGGGGCCTCTCTGGAAACACCATATATTTT	CASSSAWGLSGNTIYF
few	TRBV6-5	TRBJ1-2	TRBD1	TGTGCCAGCAGTTACTCGACAGGGACTGTGCCTGGCTACACCTTC	CASSYSTGTVPGYTF
.	TRBV20-1	TRBJ2-5	.	TGCAGTGCTCTGGCGGATCCGGCCCAGTACTTC	CSALADPAQYF
.	TRBV5-5	TRBJ2-5	TRBD2	TGTGCCAGCACCCCCTATAGCGGGGGGGCGGAGACCCAGTACTTC	CASTPYSGGAETQYF
.	TRBV14	TRBJ1-1	.	TGTGCCAGCAGCCTGACAGGAATGAACACTGAAGCTTTCTTT	CASSLTGMNTEAFF
once	TRBV5-5	TRBJ1-1	.	TGTGCCAGCAGCTCGACAGGGAACACTGAAGCTTTCTTT	CASSSTGNTEAFF
.	TRBV12-3/TRBV12-4	TRBJ2-3	.	TGTGCCAGCAGAGCTAGTCTATCAGATACGCAGTATTTT	CASRASLSDTQYF
.	TRBV11-1	TRBJ2-1	.	TGTGCCAGCAGCTTAGACGGGGGGCCCCTCAGAGAGCAGTTCTTC	CASSLDGGPLREQFF
.	TRBV6-5	TRBJ2-1	.	TGTGCCAGCAGTAACACAGGGTATGATGAGCAGTTCTTC	CASSNTGYDEQFF
.	TRBV5-5	TRBJ1-2	.	TGTGCCAGCAGCTTTGACAGGACTAACTATGGCTACACCTTC	CASSFDRTNYGYTF
.	TRBV7-9	TRBJ1-5	.	TGTGCCAGCAGCTTAGGACAGGGCAATCAGCCCCAGCATTTT	CASSLGQGNQPQHF
once	TRBV5-4	TRBJ2-3	.	TGTGCCAGCAGCTTTGGAGGGGGCTACACAGATACGCAGTATTTT	CASSFGGGYTDTQYF
.	TRBV12-5	TRBJ2-3	.	TGTGCTAGTGGTTTGGGAGTTTCGGGAGCGGATACGCAGTATTTT	CASGLGVSGADTQYF
.	TRBV7-3	TRBJ2-3	.	TGTGCCAGCAGCTTAACAGGGGGCACAGATACGCAGTATTTT	CASSLTGGTDTQYF
.	TRBV19	TRBJ1-6	.	TGTGCCAGTAGTACCGAGAGCTCCTATAATTCACCCCTCCACTTT	CASSTESSYNSPLHF
once	TRBV11-3	TRBJ2-1	TRBD2	TGTGCCAGCAGCTTAGGTGGACTAGTTTCCAATGAGCAGTTCTTC	CASSLGGLVSNEQFF